This T cell receptor (beta chain) was documented in a study of memory CD4+ T cells and cytomegalovirus serostatus. The CDR3 length is 16 residues. The V gene end was trimmed by 9 bases and the J gene end by 2 bases; junction bases not matched to a gene: 15. The germline V gene encodes CDR1 SGHRS and CDR2 YFSETQ. In the original processing: Out-of-frame sequences were removed, leaving 2,204,828 distinct TCRbeta sequences. Sequencing used immunoSEQ multiplex PCR; TCRdb keeps in-frame clones, though not all of them. The V and J calls and clone size were taken over from that table, and D and trimming were inferred from the DNA. This table holds over 65,000 clones, roughly 80% found once. The sort gate was single viable CD3+CD4+CD8-CD45RO+ cells for memory CD4+ T cells.

The clonotype was recovered from an adult in good health and CMV-seronegative. What was sequenced was memory CD4+ T cells from blood. V and J are TRBV5-1 and TRBJ2-5, with 8 bases identical to TRBD1. The CDR3 spells CATSSGRTGTQETQYF. In DNA, the CDR3 is TGCGCCACCTCCTCTGGGAGGACAGGGACACAAGAGACCCAGTACTTC. The variable domain in full, completed from reference TRBV5-1 and TRBJ2-5, reads KAGVTQTPRYLIKTRGQQVTLSCSPISGHRSVSWYQQTPGQGLQFLFEYFSETQRNKGNFPGRFSGRQFSNSRSEMNVSTLELGDSALYLCATSSGRTGTQETQYFGPGTRLLVL.